Listed below are T cell receptor beta chains from one sample, sequenced in a study of cytomegalovirus exposure and HLA in healthy donors. TCRdb's table, derived via immunoSEQ multiplex PCR, lists solely in-frame clones and lacks some. The table includes around 220,000 clones, around 80% detected once. Material: PBMCs. These receptors were taken from a girl aged 2-10 years in good health and CMV-seronegative. CDR3s include the opening cysteine and the closing phenylalanine or tryptophan. Fields, in order: J gene, V gene, D gene, clone size, CDR3 protein, CDR3 DNA. A D gene is named only where the DNA matches it firmly. The size of a clone is reported for some rows only, either as once, few or many, or as a class for expanded clones.

TRBJ2-7	TRBV18	-	-	CASSPGGFEQYF	TGTGCCAGCTCACCTGGGGGGTTCGAGCAGTACTTC
TRBJ1-5	TRBV19	TRBD1	-	CASSRRIPGQGDFGPQHF	TGTGCCAGTAGTAGGCGGATACCGGGACAGGGGGATTTTGGGCCCCAGCATTTT
TRBJ1-6	TRBV6-1	TRBD1	-	CASRRDRADSPLHF	TGTGCCAGCAGAAGAGACAGGGCCGATTCACCCCTCCACTTT
TRBJ1-2	TRBV2	-	-	CASSENRDSAYGYTF	TGTGCCAGCAGTGAGAACCGGGACTCCGCCTATGGCTACACCTTC
TRBJ2-3	TRBV6-6	-	-	CASRPPGETDTQYF	TGTGCCAGCAGGCCACCCGGGGAGACAGATACGCAGTATTTT
TRBJ2-7	TRBV7-2	TRBD1	-	CASTAGGPYEQYF	TGTGCCAGCACGGCAGGGGGACCCTACGAGCAGTACTTC
TRBJ2-1	TRBV27	-	-	CASSWDKGVNNEQFF	TGTGCCAGCAGCTGGGACAAAGGGGTAAACAATGAGCAGTTCTTC
TRBJ2-7	TRBV30	-	-	CASDTGLWRPTYEQYF	TGTGCCTCAGACACAGGGTTGTGGCGACCTACCTACGAGCAGTACTTC
TRBJ2-7	TRBV2	-	-	CASSVGRGYEQYF	TGTGCCAGCAGTGTCGGGAGAGGGTACGAGCAGTACTTC
TRBJ1-1	TRBV9	-	-	CASSVDSPSEAFF	TGTGCCAGCAGCGTAGACAGCCCGTCTGAAGCTTTCTTT
TRBJ2-1	TRBV12-5	-	-	CASGPDLPNEQFF	TGTGCTAGTGGTCCAGACTTACCGAATGAGCAGTTCTTC
TRBJ2-3	TRBV11-2	TRBD2	-	CASRRSSGGTDTQYF	TGTGCCAGCCGCAGATCTAGCGGGGGCACAGATACGCAGTATTTT
TRBJ1-3	TRBV6-1	TRBD1	-	CASSEHPGQSSGNTIYF	TGTGCCAGCAGTGAACATCCGGGACAGAGCTCTGGAAACACCATATATTTT
TRBJ2-6	TRBV7-9	TRBD1	once	CASSLTGGAYGANVLTF	TGTGCCAGCAGCTTGACAGGGGGCGCATATGGGGCCAACGTCCTGACTTTC
TRBJ1-1	TRBV5-1	TRBD1	-	CASSVGTGNTEAFF	TGCGCCAGCAGCGTCGGGACAGGGAACACTGAAGCTTTCTTT
TRBJ2-3	TRBV19	-	-	CASSTTDLGGEFF	TGTGCCAGTAGTACAACGGACCTAGGAGGGGAGTTTTTT
TRBJ2-3	TRBV5-1	-	-	CASSKSGDSTDTQYF	TGCGCCAGCAGCAAATCCGGCGACTCCACAGATACGCAGTATTTT
TRBJ2-3	TRBV2	-	-	CASAASTDTQYF	TGTGCCAGCGCGGCCAGCACAGATACGCAGTATTTT
TRBJ1-2	TRBV6-5	-	-	CASRGWSIGYGYTF	TGTGCCAGCCGGGGGTGGAGCATAGGATATGGCTACACCTTC
TRBJ1-5	TRBV5-1	-	-	CASSLGEINQPQHF	TGCGCCAGCAGCTTGGGGGAGATTAACCAGCCCCAGCATTTT
TRBJ2-2	TRBV7-9	-	-	CASSVQGSNTGELFF	TGTGCCAGCAGCGTCCAGGGGTCGAACACCGGGGAGCTGTTTTTT
TRBJ1-1	TRBV29-1	-	-	CSAKNTEAFF	TGCAGCGCTAAGAACACTGAAGCTTTCTTT
TRBJ1-4	TRBV12-5	-	-	CASGLVLRGNEKLFF	TGTGCTAGTGGTTTGGTACTACGGGGTAATGAAAAACTGTTTTTT
TRBJ2-2	TRBV29-1	-	once	CSVEVTGNTGELFF	TGCAGCGTTGAAGTGACGGGAAACACCGGGGAGCTGTTTTTT
TRBJ2-7	TRBV10-2	TRBD1	-	CASRRDRGRTNEQYF	TGCGCCAGCAGACGGGACAGGGGCCGAACGAACGAGCAGTACTTC
TRBJ1-1	TRBV7-9	-	-	CASSHGTTEAFF	TGTGCCAGCAGCCACGGGACTACTGAAGCTTTCTTT
TRBJ1-2	TRBV2	TRBD1	-	CASSDQGQGVWGYTF	TGTGCCAGCAGTGATCAGGGGCAGGGGGTATGGGGCTACACCTTC
TRBJ2-7	TRBV6-1	-	-	CASRPTDRSSYEQYF	TGTGCCAGCAGACCGACGGACAGAAGCTCCTACGAGCAGTACTTC
TRBJ2-6	TRBV18	-	-	CASSLGSSGANVLTF	TGTGCCAGCTCATTGGGGAGCTCTGGGGCCAACGTCCTGACTTTC
TRBJ2-7	TRBV5-1	TRBD2	-	CASSPREGRSYEQYF	TGCGCCAGCAGCCCACGGGAGGGGCGCTCCTACGAGCAGTACTTC
TRBJ1-2	TRBV29-1	-	once	CSVEDSRGYGYTF	TGCAGCGTTGAAGATTCCCGGGGCTATGGCTACACCTTC
TRBJ2-2	TRBV25-1	TRBD1	-	CASEDRANTGELFF	TGTGCCAGCGAGGACAGGGCGAACACCGGGGAGCTGTTTTTT
TRBJ2-3	TRBV5-1	-	-	CASAGFGGTDTQYF	TGCGCCAGCGCGGGATTTGGGGGCACAGATACGCAGTATTTT
TRBJ1-2	TRBV2	TRBD1	-	CASRGDRGHGHYGYTF	TGTGCCAGCAGGGGGGACAGGGGGCACGGTCACTATGGCTACACCTTC
TRBJ1-2	TRBV13	TRBD1	-	CASSPPNRDRGPSGYGYTF	TGTGCCAGCAGCCCACCTAACCGGGACAGGGGCCCGTCAGGATATGGCTACACCTTC
TRBJ2-5	TRBV4-1	-	once	CASSQDDSRETQYF	TGCGCCAGCAGCCAAGATGACTCACGAGAGACCCAGTACTTC
TRBJ2-5	TRBV30	TRBD2	-	CAWSVQSLAGGGETQYF	TGTGCCTGGAGTGTACAAAGTCTGGCGGGAGGAGGAGAGACCCAGTACTTC
TRBJ2-4	TRBV5-6	-	once	CASSLVSGQNIQYF	TGTGCCAGCAGCTTGGTAAGCGGCCAAAACATTCAGTACTTC
TRBJ2-3	TRBV6-5	TRBD1	-	CASRPGTGSTDTQYF	TGTGCCAGCAGACCCGGGACAGGGAGCACAGATACGCAGTATTTT
TRBJ2-7	TRBV5-6	-	-	CAGSLAGEEQYF	TGTGCCGGCAGCTTGGCTGGGGAGGAGCAGTACTTC
TRBJ2-1	TRBV9	TRBD2	-	CASSVLTGGAIHEQFF	TGTGCCAGCAGCGTGCTTACGGGGGGTGCCATCCATGAGCAGTTCTTC
TRBJ1-2	TRBV5-1	-	-	CASSLEGYYGYTF	TGCGCCAGCAGCTTGGAGGGGTACTATGGCTACACCTTC
TRBJ1-6	TRBV5-4	-	-	CASSLERTTNSPLHF	TGTGCCAGCAGCTTGGAACGAACCACAAATTCACCCCTCCACTTT
TRBJ2-3	TRBV27	TRBD2	-	CASSSLAGGTDTQYF	TGTGCCAGCAGTTCCCTAGCGGGGGGCACAGATACGCAGTATTTT
TRBJ2-7	TRBV25-1	TRBD2	-	CASSGTIAGGPSEEQYF	TGTGCCAGCAGTGGTACAATAGCGGGAGGGCCTTCGGAGGAGCAGTACTTC